The clone carrying this TCR beta chain showed up just a few times. The target antigen is unknown. Germline V gives CDR1 SEHNR, CDR2 FQNEAQ (reference sequence). This CDR3 is 14 amino acids long. V was trimmed by 3 bases and J by 2 bases, leaving 11 bases between them. TCRdb fed the RT-PCR reads into MiXCR, producing one record per CDR3 protein. The table shows approximately 1,000 distinct CDR3 sequences, with roughly four fifths occurring only once. The data were obtained in a study of yellow fever vaccine responses in identical twins. Study findings and constraints: Twins reportedly mounted vaccine T cell responses that seemed partly convergent, partly personalized.

V gene TRBV7-9 combines with J gene TRBJ2-7; tentatively, D is TRBD1 (5 bases). The sequence was collected from a female donor who received the yellow fever vaccine. Sequenced material: T cells from blood (PBMCs), unsorted or a sorted subset (not recorded which), taken before or after yellow fever vaccination (not recorded which). The CDR3 reads CASSFVAGTYEQYF. Here the CDR3 DNA reads TGTGCCAGCAGCTTCGTGGCAGGGACCTACGAGCAGTACTTC.